This T cell receptor beta chain is from a study of T cells in Graves' hyperthyroidism and ophthalmopathy. Study-level information: The blood sample was taken at first diagnosis, before treatment began. Study conclusions and caveats: A model built on 13 V-J features separated ophthalmopathy from stable hyperthyroidism. Peripheral blood also featured most of the thyroid clonotypes expanded above 0.001.

The CDR3 extends over 14 amino acids. Germline lookup yields CDR1 SNHLY and CDR2 FYNNEI. The J segment lost 6 bases and the V segment lost 2 bases, leaving 4 bases of the junction unmatched. Hyperthyroidism patients were newly diagnosed, had disease duration under 2 months, and were aged 18 to 65 years. TCR beta CDR3 sequences were amplified from RNA transcripts. The HTBI primer set drove a first-round RT-PCR of the TCR CDR3. One entry per CDR3 protein, called by TCRdb with MiXCR from the multiplex PCR reads. This sample has under 350,000 distinct CDR3 sequences, with about 20% found just once. This clonotype was recorded at least ten times. Its antigen is as yet unknown.

The V and J genes are TRBV2 and TRBJ2-4; 7 positions match TRBD2. This receptor was taken from a woman aged 50 to 65 with Graves' hyperthyroidism. What was sequenced was blood. The CDR3 sequence is CASSELGLTNIQYF. The DNA for the CDR3 is TGTGCCAGCAGTGAACTGGGACTAACAAACATTCAGTACTTC.